What follows is one TCR beta chain and its context. Its specificity is not known. This sample was included in a study of cytomegalovirus exposure and HLA in healthy donors. Trimming shortened V by 5 bases and J by 5 bases, and 18 bases separated the two germline ends. Looked up from germline, CDR1 is LGHNA and CDR2 is YSLEER. The CDR3 totals 15 residues. General study points: TCR sequences were mostly rare, though some public TCRs occurred in many donors. Reportedly, diagnosis of cytomegalovirus status by the classifier showed high specificity and sensitivity. The study labeled approximately 150 TCR beta chains cytomegalovirus-associated. In the analysis, some V segments, TRBV6-2 and TRBV6-3 included, were excluded as indistinguishable.

The PCR employed 60 Vbeta primers together with 13 Jbeta primers. Sequenced by immunoSEQ multiplex PCR; TCRdb stores in-frame clones only, minus some. Of 190,000 or so clones listed, 82% were seen once; the top ten hold 0.075% to 0.1%. V usage is TRBV4-3 and J usage is TRBJ1-1, with D possibly TRBD1 on 6 matching bases. The receptor's source is a boy between 2 and 10 years old in good health and CMV-seronegative. The sample taken for sequencing was PBMCs. The CDR3 here is CASSFSPGEGTEAFF. The CDR3 DNA follows: TGCGCCAGCAGCTTTAGCCCAGGGGAGGGGACTGAAGCTTTCTTT.